Listed below are T cell receptor beta chains from one sample, sequenced in a study of stem cell transplantation in POMP-related autoinflammatory disease. The protocol was immunoSEQ multiplex PCR, while the TCRdb copy is restricted to in-frame clones and leaves out a portion. Here the sample spans some 30,000 clones, roughly 88% being singletons. Sample: CD4+ T cells from PBMCs, taken before stem cell transplantation. Source of these receptors: a human donor with POMP-related autoinflammation and immune dysregulation (PRAID). Both conserved end residues are part of each CDR3. A D gene is named only where the DNA matches it firmly. Size tells how often a clone was seen (once, few, many) or the class of an expanded clone, and some rows leave it out.

V	J	size	D	CDR3	DNA
TRBV6-6	TRBJ1-1	.	.	CASSDRGAGAFF	TGTGCCAGCAGCGACCGGGGGGCCGGAGCTTTCTTT
TRBV29-1	TRBJ1-1	few	.	CSVEDLGTSEAFF	TGCAGCGTTGAAGACCTGGGGACATCCGAAGCTTTCTTT
TRBV7-9	TRBJ2-3	.	.	CASKWGGTDTQYF	TGTGCCAGCAAGTGGGGAGGCACAGATACGCAGTATTTT
TRBV6-5	TRBJ2-2	.	.	CASSTTGRRTGELFF	TGTGCCAGCAGTACAACCGGAAGGAGGACCGGGGAGCTGTTTTTT
TRBV7-2	TRBJ1-4	.	TRBD1	CASSFGTGAGKLFF	TGTGCCAGCAGCTTCGGGACAGGGGCTGGAAAACTGTTTTTT
TRBV5-1	TRBJ1-3	few	.	CASSSGQPSGNTIYF	TGCGCCAGCAGCTCCGGACAGCCATCTGGAAACACCATATATTTT
TRBV5-1	TRBJ2-3	.	TRBD2	CASSRLAGSTDTQYF	TGCGCCAGCAGCCGCTTAGCGGGATCCACAGATACGCAGTATTTT
TRBV28	TRBJ1-5	.	TRBD1	CASRPIGGQVLNQPQHF	TGTGCCAGCAGACCCATAGGGGGACAGGTCCTCAATCAGCCCCAGCATTTT
TRBV7-2	TRBJ2-4	.	.	CASSLSIAKNIQYF	TGTGCCAGCAGCTTATCCATAGCCAAAAACATTCAGTACTTC
TRBV10-1	TRBJ2-3	.	.	CASSDETGSDTQYF	TGCGCCAGCAGTGACGAAACAGGGTCAGATACGCAGTATTTT
TRBV6-6	TRBJ2-5	.	TRBD2	CASSYGGGKETQYF	TGTGCCAGCAGTTACGGCGGGGGGAAGGAGACCCAGTACTTC
TRBV6-5	TRBJ1-1	once	TRBD1	CASSYSDRVGTEAFF	TGTGCCAGCAGTTACTCCGACAGGGTTGGGACTGAAGCTTTCTTT
TRBV5-4	TRBJ2-5	.	TRBD1	CASSQDRAETQYF	TGTGCCAGCAGCCAAGACAGGGCAGAGACCCAGTACTTC
TRBV5-1	TRBJ1-5	.	.	CASSFGGGQPQHF	TGCGCCAGCAGCTTTGGGGGAGGCCAGCCCCAGCATTTT
TRBV5-6	TRBJ1-4	.	.	CASSLEGVEEKLFF	TGTGCCAGCAGCTTGGAAGGGGTGGAAGAAAAACTGTTTTTT
TRBV11-3	TRBJ2-3	once	.	CASSKGEVGTDTQYF	TGTGCCAGCAGCAAGGGGGAGGTTGGCACAGATACGCAGTATTTT
TRBV20-1	TRBJ2-1	.	.	CSARDSDEQFF	TGCAGTGCTAGAGACTCCGATGAGCAGTTCTTC
TRBV6-1	TRBJ1-1	.	.	CASSEPDRTRITEAFF	TGTGCCAGCAGTGAACCGGACAGAACTAGAATCACTGAAGCTTTCTTT
TRBV25-1	TRBJ2-3	.	.	CASSGETDFTDTQYF	TGTGCCAGCAGTGGGGAGACGGATTTCACAGATACGCAGTATTTT
TRBV2	TRBJ1-5	.	.	CASSVEDGQPQHF	TGTGCCAGCAGTGTAGAAGACGGTCAGCCCCAGCATTTT
TRBV5-4	TRBJ2-5	.	TRBD2	CASTSGLAGQETQYF	TGTGCCAGCACCTCGGGACTAGCGGGACAAGAGACCCAGTACTTC
TRBV6-1	TRBJ1-4	.	.	CASVLYLATNEKLFF	TGTGCCAGCGTATTGTATCTCGCAACTAATGAAAAACTGTTTTTT
TRBV28	TRBJ2-7	.	.	CASSLVGPEQYF	TGTGCCAGCAGTTTAGTGGGTCCCGAGCAGTACTTC
TRBV5-1	TRBJ2-2	.	.	CASSLAGAPGTGELFF	TGCGCCAGCAGCCTCGCCGGGGCCCCGGGCACCGGGGAGCTGTTTTTT
TRBV10-1	TRBJ2-1	.	.	CASSVGHGNEQFF	TGCGCCAGCAGCGTCGGGCATGGAAATGAGCAGTTCTTC
TRBV10-3	TRBJ2-1	.	TRBD2	CAIRTGTSGGNEQFF	TGTGCCATCAGGACCGGGACTAGCGGGGGTAATGAGCAGTTCTTC
TRBV5-6	TRBJ1-2	.	.	CASSSRTWYGYTF	TGTGCCAGCAGCTCCCGGACTTGGTATGGCTACACCTTC
TRBV9	TRBJ2-3	.	TRBD1	CASSTGEEADTQYF	TGTGCCAGCAGTACAGGGGAAGAGGCAGATACGCAGTATTTT
TRBV5-5	TRBJ2-7	.	.	CASSLRSGSSYEQYF	TGTGCCAGCAGCTTGAGGTCAGGATCATCCTACGAGCAGTACTTC
TRBV11-2	TRBJ2-7	.	TRBD1	CASSLGQGIEQYF	TGTGCCAGCAGCTTAGGACAGGGGATCGAGCAGTACTTC
TRBV10-3	TRBJ1-5	once	TRBD1	CAISPGTDQPQHF	TGTGCCATCAGTCCTGGGACAGACCAGCCCCAGCATTTT
TRBV7-2	TRBJ2-5	.	.	CASSLAGYVTQYF	TGTGCCAGCAGCTTAGCGGGTTACGTGACCCAGTACTTC
TRBV6-5	TRBJ1-2	.	TRBD1	CASRNTGGNYGYTF	TGTGCCAGCAGAAATACAGGGGGCAACTATGGCTACACCTTC
TRBV19	TRBJ2-1	.	.	CASSQKGNEQFF	TGTGCCAGTAGTCAAAAGGGTAATGAGCAGTTCTTC
TRBV9	TRBJ2-4	.	.	CASSVGEGIGFKNIQYF	TGTGCCAGCAGCGTAGGGGAAGGGATTGGTTTCAAAAACATTCAGTACTTC
TRBV4-1	TRBJ1-6	.	TRBD1	CASSQDPRTGPLAALHF	TGCGCCAGCAGCCAAGATCCGCGGACAGGCCCCCTTGCCGCCCTCCACTTT
TRBV6-5	TRBJ1-5	.	TRBD1	CASSRLRDRVNQHF	TGTGCCAGCAGTCGTCTCCGGGACAGGGTCAACCAGCATTTT
TRBV11-2	TRBJ1-5	few	.	CASSLDRDQPQHF	TGTGCCAGCAGCTTAGATAGGGATCAGCCCCAGCATTTT
TRBV5-1	TRBJ2-6	.	.	CASSLGLSGANVLTF	TGCGCCAGCAGCTTGGGCCTCTCTGGGGCCAACGTCCTGACTTTC
TRBV12-5	TRBJ2-1	.	TRBD1	CASGLPRAGTGGDEQFF	TGTGCTAGTGGTTTGCCCCGCGCCGGGACAGGGGGGGATGAGCAGTTCTTC
TRBV7-7	TRBJ2-3	.	.	CASSFGSGGQDTQYF	TGTGCTAGCAGCTTTGGAAGCGGTGGACAAGATACGCAGTATTTT
TRBV11-1	TRBJ2-1	.	.	CASTRREQFF	TGTGCCAGCACACGGCGAGAGCAGTTCTTC
TRBV7-2	TRBJ1-4	once	TRBD1	CASSVGGTGREKLFF	TGTGCCAGCAGCGTAGGGGGGACAGGGCGCGAAAAACTGTTTTTT
TRBV19	TRBJ1-1	.	.	CASSIQGNTEAFF	TGTGCCAGTAGTATTCAGGGGAACACTGAAGCTTTCTTT
TRBV11-2	TRBJ2-3	.	.	CASSLGTDTQYF	TGTGCCAGCAGCTTGGGGACAGATACGCAGTATTTT
TRBV4-1	TRBJ2-7	.	TRBD2	CASSQGGGVEQYF	TGCGCCAGCAGCCAAGGCGGGGGGGTCGAGCAGTACTTC
TRBV5-1	TRBJ2-4	.	.	CASSRLGWDSDIQYF	TGCGCCAGCAGCCGATTGGGTTGGGACTCGGACATTCAGTACTTC
TRBV18	TRBJ2-7	.	TRBD1	CASSQSWDRGSYEQYF	TGTGCCAGCTCACAATCATGGGACAGGGGCTCCTACGAGCAGTACTTC
TRBV29-1	TRBJ1-2	once	.	CSVDAQAGNYGYTF	TGCAGCGTTGATGCCCAGGCCGGGAACTATGGCTACACCTTC
TRBV11-2	TRBJ2-1	.	TRBD1	CASSWQQGAVVNEQFF	TGTGCCAGCAGCTGGCAACAGGGGGCGGTGGTAAACGAGCAGTTCTTC
TRBV10-1	TRBJ2-7	.	.	CASSEERSQGEQYF	TGCGCCAGCAGTGAGGAACGGAGCCAAGGGGAGCAGTACTTC